Following are 21 T cell receptor beta chains from one sample sequenced in a study of shared clonotypes between healthy human individuals. Sequenced by immunoSEQ multiplex PCR; TCRdb stores in-frame clones only, minus some. Among about 1.1 million clones listed, approximately 75% were seen once. The sequencing input was memory CD4+ T cells from PBMCs. Subset denoted: CD45RA-negative fraction. The source of these receptors is a man aged 18 to 29 in good health. Some clones in this sample may be carry-over from other donors' samples.

In this sample, this clone turned up a few times. This chain connects TRBV2 to TRBJ2-2; 8 nucleotides align to TRBD1. Germline V gene lookup returns CDR1 SNHLY and CDR2 FYNNEI. This CDR3 contains 16 residues. Germline trimming cut 6 bases from V and 7 bases from J; bases unmatched to any gene: 13. CDR3 nucleotides: TGTGCCAGCAGAGCCGCCGGGACAGGATTCAGCGGGGAGCTGTTTTTT. This sequence encodes CASRAAGTGFSGELFF.

V usage is TRBV27 and J usage is TRBJ2-5; D call uncertain. The germline V gene has CDR1 MNHEY and CDR2 SMNVEV (reference sequence). This CDR3 is built from 15 residues. The ends were cut back, 2 bases at V and 7 bases at J, with 17 bases in the middle. This CDR3 is CASSLSGGVIGTQYF. For the CDR3, the DNA is TGTGCCAGCAGTTTAAGTGGTGGGGTCATCGGGACCCAGTACTTC.

DNA of the CDR3: TGTGCCAGCAGGCGGACAGAAGAGACCCAGTACTTC. Translating it yields CASRRTEETQYF. V usage is TRBV11-2 and J usage is TRBJ2-5; tentative D call: TRBD1 (6 bases). The V gene lost 6 bases and the J gene lost 3 bases, with 8 bases spanning the gap. The germline gives CDR1 SGHAT, CDR2 FQNNGV. This CDR3 region has 12 residues. Combining the CDR3 with reference TRBV11-2 and TRBJ2-5 gives the whole variable domain EAGVAQSPRYKIIEKRQSVAFWCNPISGHATLYWYQQILGQGPKLLIQFQNNGVVDDSQLPKDRFSAERLKGVDSTLKIQPAKLEDSAVYLCASRRTEETQYFGPGTRLLVL.

The chain is built from TRBV5-6 and TRBJ2-3, with D maybe TRBD1 (5 bases). The germline V and J ends were trimmed by 2 bases and 1 base, with 14 bases remaining between them. Germline V gene sequence: CDR1 SGHDT, CDR2 YYEEEE. The CDR3 is made up of 16 amino acids. CDR3 amino acids: CASSFFIQGGTDTQYF. CDR3 sequence (DNA): TGTGCCAGCAGCTTTTTCATTCAGGGCGGCACAGATACGCAGTATTTT.

The gene calls are TRBV30 and TRBJ1-5; D uncertain. V dropped 0 bases and J dropped 0 bases, with 9 bases sitting between them. Germline assignment: CDR1 GTSNPN and CDR2 SVGIG (reference sequence). The CDR3 loop spans 15 amino acids. This CDR3 reads CAWSVLGYSNQPQHF. DNA for the CDR3: TGTGCCTGGAGTGTACTGGGGTATAGCAATCAGCCCCAGCATTTT.

The J gene is TRBJ2-3, the V gene TRBV19; the match to TRBD2 covers 11 bases. The V segment lost 7 bases and the J segment 5 bases; nucleotides outside the gene matches: 8. The CDR3 runs to 15 residues. The germline gives CDR1 LNHDA, CDR2 SQIVND (reference sequence). CDR3 sequence (DNA): TGTGCCAGTAAAACCGGGACTAGCGGTGGAGATACGCAGTATTTT. Residues: CASKTGTSGGDTQYF.

The chain combines TRBV6-1 with TRBJ2-5, with 10 bases matching TRBD2. The CDR3 is made up of 14 amino acids. Trimming at V came to 9 bases and at J to 10 bases, leaving 14 bases not matched to a gene. Germline V lookup: CDR1 MNHNS, CDR2 SASEGT. In nucleotides, the CDR3 is TGTGCCAGTGGGGAGGGTAGCGGGAGGATGTTCCAGTACTTC. Translating gives CASGEGSGRMFQYF.

This clone was observed once. Different DNA sequences within this sample yield the same CDR3. J is TRBJ2-7 and V is TRBV7-9; no firm D call. Germline V CDR1 and CDR2: SEHNR, FQNEAQ (reference sequence). V lost 1 base to trimming and J lost 4 bases, with 5 bases between them. The CDR3 loop spans 12 amino acids. DNA of the CDR3: TGTGCCAGCAGCTTAGTGGGTTACGAGCAGTACTTC. It is translated as CASSLVGYEQYF.

This clone was seen a handful of times. This sequence joins TRBV7-3 and TRBJ2-7, with D perhaps given as TRBD1 or TRBD2 (5 bases each). The CDR3 length is 13 residues. CDR1 and CDR2 from the germline V gene are SGHTA and FQGTGA. Trimming removed 3 bases at V and 6 bases at J, with 12 bases between. This CDR3 reads CASSLGTGGEQYF. The CDR3 DNA reads TGTGCCAGCAGCTTGGGGACCGGCGGCGAGCAGTACTTC.

The chain employs TRBV5-1 and TRBJ2-1; 11 bases fit TRBD2. The CDR3 extends over 16 amino acids. The trim removed 5 bases at V and 5 bases at J, leaving 9 bases unmatched. From germline, CDR1 is SGHRS and CDR2 YFSETQ. This CDR3 reads CASRLGELAGDNEQFF. The DNA of the CDR3 is TGCGCCAGCAGACTTGGGGAACTAGCGGGGGACAATGAGCAGTTCTTC.

The chain couples TRBV5-4 to TRBJ2-2, with TRBD1 matching over 8 bases. Germline V gene data show CDR1 as SGHNT and CDR2 as YYREEE (reference sequence). The CDR3 has 16 amino acids. With V trimmed by 3 bases and J by 4 bases, 8 bases remained unmatched. In nucleotides, the CDR3 is TGTGCCAGCAGCTCAAACAGGGGGTGGATCACCGGGGAGCTGTTTTTT. Encoded protein: CASSSNRGWITGELFF.

This clone was counted once. A far bigger clonotype differs at one base, so this is likely a read error. The chain combines TRBV30 with TRBJ2-5; the D is unclear. The CDR3 is 14 amino acids. Germline CDR1 and CDR2: GTSNPN and SVGIG (reference sequence). V was pared by 0 bases and J by 7 bases, with 15 bases between. This chain's CDR3 is CAWSVISNLGTQYF. As DNA, the CDR3 is TGTGCCTGGAGTGTAATCAGCAACCTTGGGACCCAGTACTTC.

As for this clone: This same CDR3 is encoded by further DNA sequences in the sample. The chain recombines TRBV27 with TRBJ2-1, with D possibly TRBD1 on 6 matching bases. The CDR3 is 13 amino acids. V lost 5 bases to trimming and J lost 6 bases, with 11 bases between them. Germline loops: CDR1 MNHEY, CDR2 SMNVEV (reference sequence). The CDR3 coding sequence is TGTGCCAGCAGTCTCCGGACAGCCAATGAGCAGTTCTTC. This translates into CASSLRTANEQFF.

The chain combines TRBV7-3 with TRBJ2-5; D not certain. There are 13 residues in the CDR3. Germline V gene data show CDR1 as SGHTA and CDR2 as FQGTGA. V dropped 3 bases and J dropped 3 bases, with 8 bases sitting between them. CDR3 in DNA: TGTGCCAGCAGCTTTCTTAGGGAAGAGACCCAGTACTTC. This encodes CASSFLREETQYF.

The chain recombines TRBV30 with TRBJ1-2; no clear D. In germline, CDR1 is GTSNPN, CDR2 SVGIG (reference sequence). The CDR3 spans 13 residues. V was pared by 3 bases and J by 2 bases, with 10 bases between. The CDR3 spells CAWRVKINYGYTF. The CDR3 DNA follows: TGTGCCTGGAGGGTCAAGATCAACTATGGCTACACCTTC.

V is TRBV15 and J is TRBJ2-7, with TRBD1 identical over 12 bases. V trimming: 1 base; J trimming: 5 bases; junction bases outside the gene matches: 9. CDR1 and CDR2 (germline): LNHNV, YYDKDF (reference sequence). This CDR3 comprises 17 residues. CDR3 amino acids: CATSRGFAGTGGNEQYF. CDR3 in DNA: TGTGCCACCAGCAGAGGCTTTGCCGGGACAGGGGGCAACGAGCAGTACTTC.

V and J are TRBV5-1 and TRBJ2-2; tentative D call: TRBD2 (5 bases). Between the trimmed V and J ends, which lost 1 base and 7 bases, there was a span of 14 bases. The length of the CDR3 is 15 residues. The germline V gene has CDR1 SGHRS and CDR2 YFSETQ. CDR3 residues: CASSLMWLADGELFF. The CDR3 DNA is TGCGCCAGCAGCTTGATGTGGCTAGCCGACGGGGAGCTGTTTTTT.

The J gene is TRBJ2-1, the V gene TRBV5-1; 7 bases align to TRBD1. The germline CDR1 and CDR2 sequences are SGHRS and YFSETQ. The V segment lost 3 bases and the J segment 11 bases; nucleotides outside the gene matches: 5. The CDR3 loop spans 12 amino acids. This chain's CDR3 is CASSSEGAQQFF. The CDR3 coding sequence is TGCGCCAGCAGCTCCGAGGGGGCCCAGCAGTTCTTC. The whole variable domain, filled in from reference TRBV5-1 and TRBJ2-1, reads KAGVTQTPRYLIKTRGQQVTLSCSPISGHRSVSWYQQTPGQGLQFLFEYFSETQRNKGNFPGRFSGRQFSNSRSEMNVSTLELGDSALYLCASSSEGAQQFFGPGTRLTVL.

This clone was found a few times. CDR3 sequence reads: CASSSRTGDEQYF. CDR3 DNA sequence: TGTGCCAGCAGTTCGAGAACGGGAGACGAGCAGTACTTC. This chain joins TRBV27 and TRBJ2-7; maybe TRBD2 (6 bases). Germline V gives CDR1 MNHEY, CDR2 SMNVEV (reference sequence). The V gene lost 4 bases and the J gene lost 5 bases, with 12 bases spanning the gap. The length of the CDR3 is 13 residues.

The rearrangement links TRBV6-6 to TRBJ2-7; no definite D call. Per germline, CDR1 MNHNY and CDR2 SVGAGI (reference sequence). The CDR3 length is 13 residues. The ends were cut back, 4 bases at V and 4 bases at J, with 11 bases in the middle. For the CDR3, the DNA is TGTGCCAGCAGTTCACTAACCTCTTACGAGCAGTACTTC. Its protein is CASSSLTSYEQYF.

The chain combines TRBV27 with TRBJ1-2; TRBD1 might be the D (5 bases). Trimming removed 0 bases at V and 5 bases at J, with 10 bases between. The V gene's germline CDR1 is MNHEY and CDR2 SMNVEV (reference sequence). CDR3 size: 14 residues. The CDR3 spells CASSLSPRAYGYTF. Here the CDR3 DNA reads TGTGCCAGCAGTTTATCGCCCAGGGCGTATGGCTACACCTTC.